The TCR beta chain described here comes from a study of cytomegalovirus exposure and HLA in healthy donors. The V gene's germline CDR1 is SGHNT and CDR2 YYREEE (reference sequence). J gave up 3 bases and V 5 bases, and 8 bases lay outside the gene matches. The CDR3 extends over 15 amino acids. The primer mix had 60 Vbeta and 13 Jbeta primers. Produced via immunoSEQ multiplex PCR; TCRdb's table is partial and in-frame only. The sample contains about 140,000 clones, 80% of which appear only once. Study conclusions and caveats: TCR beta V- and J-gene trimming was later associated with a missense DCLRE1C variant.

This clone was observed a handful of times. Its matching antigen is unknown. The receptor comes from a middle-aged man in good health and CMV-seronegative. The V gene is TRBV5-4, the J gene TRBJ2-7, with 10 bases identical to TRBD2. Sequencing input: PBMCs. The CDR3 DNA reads TGTGCCAGCAGATCTGCTAGCGGGGGTTACTACGAGCAGTACTTC. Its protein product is CASRSASGGYYEQYF. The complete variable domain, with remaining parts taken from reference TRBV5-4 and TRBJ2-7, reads ETGVTQSPTHLIKTRGQQVTLRCSSQSGHNTVSWYQQALGQGPQFIFQYYREEENGRGNFPPRFSGLQFPNYSSELNVNALELDDSALYLCASRSASGGYYEQYFGPGTRLTVT.